These T cell receptor beta chains were read from a single sample in a study of post-analysis software for immune sequencing data. TCRdb analysed the PCR reads with MiXCR anew, one entry per CDR3 protein. The sample carries some 700,000 distinct CDR3 sequences, approximately 60% recorded once. The sequenced sample consisted of blood. These receptors came from a girl aged 2 to 10 with multiple sclerosis. The CDR3 runs from the conserved cysteine through the conserved F or W. D genes are given only for firm matches. Rows may omit the clone size; those that give it use once, few, many or a size class.

clone_size,j_call,v_call,d_call,cdr3_aa,cdr3_nt
NA,TRBJ1-2,TRBV25-1,NA,CASSDYRAGYTF,TGTGCCAGCAGTGACTACAGGGCTGGCTACACCTTC
once,TRBJ2-1,TRBV6-2/TRBV6-3,TRBD2,CASSPGGRGGFNEQFF,TGTGCCAGCAGTCCCGGGGGGCGGGGGGGCTTTAATGAGCAGTTCTTC
NA,TRBJ1-4,TRBV6-2/TRBV6-3,NA,CASRGTPGEKLFF,TGTGCCAGCAGGGGGACACCGGGGGAAAAACTGTTTTTT
NA,TRBJ2-7,TRBV4-2,NA,CASSQEGGRGPYEQYF,TGTGCCAGCAGCCAAGAGGGAGGCAGGGGCCCCTACGAGCAGTACTTC
few,TRBJ2-1,TRBV6-5,TRBD2,CASSGGGGYNEQFF,TGTGCCAGCAGCGGCGGGGGGGGATACAATGAGCAGTTCTTC
NA,TRBJ2-3,TRBV20-1,TRBD1,CSARGQGTPNTDTQYF,TGCAGTGCTAGGGGACAGGGGACCCCTAACACAGATACGCAGTATTTT
NA,TRBJ1-2,TRBV12-3/TRBV12-4,NA,CANSKGRAGGYTF,TGTGCCAACAGCAAAGGGAGGGCTGGAGGCTACACCTTC
NA,TRBJ2-4,TRBV4-3,NA,CASSLGGATKNIQYF,TGCGCCAGCAGCCTGGGGGGCGCTACCAAAAACATTCAGTACTTC
few,TRBJ2-5,TRBV6-1,NA,CASSEATGQPETQYF,TGTGCCAGCAGTGAAGCGACCGGGCAGCCAGAGACCCAGTACTTC
NA,TRBJ2-1,TRBV7-9,NA,CASSLALFPNEQFF,TGTGCCAGCAGCTTAGCGCTTTTCCCCAATGAGCAGTTCTTC
once,TRBJ2-1,TRBV5-6,NA,CASSLVWAPTGHEQFF,TGTGCCAGCAGCTTGGTATGGGCTCCAACGGGCCATGAGCAGTTCTTC
NA,TRBJ2-1,TRBV5-1,TRBD1,CASSQWTGDNNEQFF,TGCGCCAGCAGCCAATGGACAGGGGACAACAATGAGCAGTTCTTC
NA,TRBJ2-4,TRBV7-9,NA,CASSLVLTGAKNIQYF,TGTGCCAGCAGCTTAGTCCTGACGGGAGCCAAAAACATTCAGTACTTC
once,TRBJ2-1,TRBV5-1,TRBD2,CASSLMVAGGNEQFF,TGCGCCAGCAGCTTGATGGTAGCGGGGGGCAATGAGCAGTTCTTC
NA,TRBJ2-7,TRBV6-1,NA,CASSGGLNYEQYF,TGTGCCAGCAGTGGGGGACTGAACTACGAGCAGTACTTC
NA,TRBJ1-2,TRBV2,NA,CASSEQGVDYGYTF,TGTGCCAGCAGTGAGCAAGGGGTGGACTATGGCTACACCTTC
once,TRBJ1-1,TRBV5-1,NA,CASSLAQVGSTEAFF,TGCGCCAGCAGCTTGGCGCAGGTCGGGAGCACTGAAGCTTTCTTT
many,TRBJ1-1,TRBV7-2,NA,CASSLVENTEAFF,TGTGCCAGCAGCTTAGTGGAGAACACTGAAGCTTTCTTT
NA,TRBJ2-7,TRBV6-2/TRBV6-3,TRBD2,CASSSRTSGGHEQYF,TGTGCCAGCAGTTCGAGGACTAGCGGGGGCCACGAGCAGTACTTC
few,TRBJ2-1,TRBV27,NA,CASSLSVTYNEQFF,TGTGCCAGCAGTTTATCCGTGACCTACAATGAGCAGTTCTTC
few,TRBJ2-7,TRBV9,NA,CASSVGRRTYEQYF,TGTGCCAGCAGCGTAGGACGGAGAACCTACGAGCAGTACTTC
NA,TRBJ1-1,TRBV27,NA,CASSPGLFPTEAFF,TGTGCCAGCAGTCCGGGACTCTTCCCAACTGAAGCTTTCTTT
NA,TRBJ2-5,TRBV2,TRBD2,CASRRLAGQETQYF,TGTGCCAGCAGACGACTAGCGGGGCAAGAGACCCAGTACTTC
NA,TRBJ2-3,TRBV6-2/TRBV6-3,NA,CASSYTADTQYF,TGTGCCAGCAGTTATACCGCAGATACGCAGTATTTT
few,TRBJ2-3,TRBV20-1,NA,CSARDRGGYTDTQYF,TGCAGTGCTAGAGATCGAGGGGGATACACAGATACGCAGTATTTT
NA,TRBJ2-1,TRBV4-1,TRBD2,CASSQEGAGGTYNEQFF,TGCGCCAGCAGCCAAGAGGGCGCGGGAGGGACCTACAATGAGCAGTTCTTC
NA,TRBJ2-1,TRBV5-6,TRBD1,CASSFGWTGKNEQFF,TGTGCCAGCAGCTTCGGTTGGACAGGGAAGAATGAGCAGTTCTTC
NA,TRBJ2-1,TRBV10-3,TRBD1,CAIRPGQGSNEQFF,TGTGCCATCAGGCCGGGACAGGGGTCCAATGAGCAGTTCTTC
few,TRBJ2-1,TRBV4-1,TRBD2,CASSHLSGRNEQFF,TGCGCCAGCAGCCACCTTAGCGGGAGAAATGAGCAGTTCTTC
NA,TRBJ2-5,TRBV7-6,TRBD2,CASRSAAGDRIQETQYF,TGTGCCAGCAGATCCGCGGCGGGGGATAGGATCCAAGAGACCCAGTACTTC
NA,TRBJ2-2,TRBV5-1,TRBD1,CASSLDRVFPGELFF,TGCGCCAGCAGCCTCGACAGGGTGTTTCCCGGGGAGCTGTTTTTT
NA,TRBJ1-1,TRBV7-2,TRBD1,CASSIQGAGETEAFF,TGTGCCAGCAGCATCCAGGGGGCGGGAGAAACTGAAGCTTTCTTT
few,TRBJ2-7,TRBV6-2/TRBV6-3,NA,CASSYSKFADTYEQYF,TGTGCCAGCAGTTACTCGAAATTCGCGGATACCTACGAGCAGTACTTC
NA,TRBJ2-1,TRBV20-1,NA,CSVAMRSSYNEQFF,TGCAGTGTTGCGATGCGCAGCTCCTACAATGAGCAGTTCTTC
NA,TRBJ1-1,TRBV9,NA,CASSVLGTEAFF,TGTGCCAGCAGCGTGCTTGGCACTGAAGCTTTCTTT
NA,TRBJ2-4,TRBV29-1,TRBD1,CSAGTGEETRYF,TGCAGCGCTGGGACAGGGGAAGAGACCCGGTACTTC
NA,TRBJ2-1,TRBV20-1,TRBD2,CSARDGASGVNEQFF,TGCAGTGCTAGAGATGGGGCTAGCGGGGTCAATGAGCAGTTCTTC
NA,TRBJ2-1,TRBV5-1,NA,CASSSGVSPVNGQFF,TGCGCCAGCAGCTCGGGAGTCTCCCCGGTGAATGGGCAGTTCTTC
NA,TRBJ1-5,TRBV12-3/TRBV12-4,TRBD1,CASRGTGGFNQPQHF,TGTGCCAGCAGAGGGACAGGGGGATTCAATCAGCCCCAGCATTTT
NA,TRBJ2-3,TRBV5-1,TRBD2,CASSLGSLAGADTQYF,TGCGCCAGCAGCTTGGGTAGTCTAGCGGGAGCAGATACGCAGTATTTT
NA,TRBJ1-1,TRBV10-3,NA,CAISVNPRNTEAFF,TGTGCCATCAGTGTCAATCCCAGGAACACTGAAGCTTTCTTT
NA,TRBJ2-3,TRBV20-1,TRBD2,CSARGLAGNTDTQYF,TGCAGTGCAAGAGGACTAGCGGGGAACACAGATACGCAGTATTTT
once,TRBJ1-1,TRBV12-3/TRBV12-4,NA,CASSIDRSGTEAFF,TGTGCCAGCAGTATCGACAGGTCTGGCACTGAAGCTTTCTTT
NA,TRBJ1-2,TRBV6-6,NA,CASSYSPGGANGYTF,TGTGCCAGCAGTTACTCCCCCGGGGGGGCAAATGGCTACACCTTC
NA,TRBJ2-5,TRBV29-1,NA,CSVESPSGETQYF,TGCAGCGTTGAAAGTCCCAGTGGAGAGACCCAGTACTTC
NA,TRBJ2-7,TRBV29-1,NA,CSVDWWLSYEQYF,TGCAGCGTTGACTGGTGGCTTTCCTACGAGCAGTACTTC